The 19 T cell receptor beta chains below come from one sample, sequenced in a study of CXCR3-negative and CXCR3-positive naive CD8 T cells. The antigens for these receptors are not known. Study-wide results and limits: CXCR3-positive naive cells had more hydrophobic TRB CDR3s than CXCR3-negative naive cells.

The study made its TRB cDNA libraries by 5' RACE, adding UMI labels. One entry per CDR3 protein, without DNA, is what TCRdb gives after re-calling the 5' RACE reads. The ten top clones account for 0.45% to 0.55%, within a sample of 150,000 or so distinct CDR3 sequences. The source material was naive CXCR3+ CD8+ T cells from blood. Documented subset: CD45RO-CCR7+CD27+CD95- naive CD8+ T cells expressing CXCR3 (TNR3+). These receptor sequences come from a human donor in good health. Some clones in this sample may be carry-over from other donors' samples.

The J gene is TRBJ2-7, the V gene TRBV20-1. This CDR3 is built from 13 residues. From germline, CDR1 is DFQATT and CDR2 SNEGSKA (reference sequence). The CDR3: CSARDVADYEQYF.

The V call is TRBV7-2, the J call TRBJ2-3; TCRdb indicates TRBD1, and absent DNA this call remains unverified. The length of the CDR3 is 15 residues. CDR1 is SGHTA and CDR2 is FQGNSA in the germline V gene. The CDR3 sequence is CASSLGTGHTDTQYF.

The V and J genes are TRBV10-3 and TRBJ2-7; TCRdb outputs TRBD1, but without DNA this stays unchecked. This CDR3 has 14 amino acids. CDR1 and CDR2 (germline): ENHRY, SYGVKD. CDR3 amino acids: CAISSGTQEDEQYF.

This sequence joins TRBV9 and TRBJ2-1; TCRdb indicates TRBD2, and absent DNA this call remains unverified. This CDR3 comprises 16 residues. Germline V gene sequence: CDR1 SGDLS, CDR2 YYNGEE. This chain's CDR3 is CASSVGGGHSYNEQFF.

The genes are TRBV5-1 and TRBJ2-1. Germline CDR1 and CDR2: SGHRS and YFSETQ. CDR3 length equals 13 residues. This chain's CDR3 is CASRDPRRNEQFF.

The rearrangement uses TRBV7-6 and TRBJ2-7; absent DNA, TCRdb's TRBD1 call cannot be checked. This CDR3 spans 16 amino acids. The germline V gene encodes CDR1 SGHVS and CDR2 FNYEAQ. The CDR3 spells CASSLAMGESSYEQYF.

V gene TRBV4-1 combines with J gene TRBJ2-7. Germline lookup yields CDR1 MGHRA and CDR2 YSYEKL. The CDR3 totals 13 residues. CDR3: CASSQGQPYEQYF.

The chain uses TRBV20-1 and TRBJ1-2; TCRdb proposes TRBD1, but this gene call is untestable without DNA. This CDR3 region has 13 residues. Germline lookup yields CDR1 DFQATT and CDR2 SNEGSKA (reference sequence). The CDR3 region is CSAGGGSNYGYTF.

V is TRBV7-9 and J is TRBJ2-1; TCRdb reports TRBD1, a call that lacks DNA to check it against. The V gene's germline CDR1 is SEHNR and CDR2 FQNEAQ (reference sequence). The CDR3 sequence is 20 residues long. The chain's CDR3 is CASSLIQKWRQGPLYNEQFF. Using reference TRBV7-9 and TRBJ2-1 for the parts outside the CDR3, the full variable domain is DTGVSQNPRHKITKRGQNVTFRCDPISEHNRLYWYRQTLGQGPEFLTYFQNEAQLEKSRLLSDRFSAERPKGSFSTLEIQRTEQGDSAMYLCASSLIQKWRQGPLYNEQFFGPGTRLTVL.

The chain employs TRBV12-3 or TRBV12-4 and TRBJ1-1; as DNA is missing, the TRBD1 call by TCRdb cannot be tested. CDR3 length: 15 amino acids. CDR3 loop: CASNLGWGLNTEAFF.

The V gene is TRBV19, the J gene TRBJ1-5; TCRdb calls TRBD1, which cannot be checked without DNA. This CDR3 spans 15 amino acids. Germline loops: CDR1 LNHDA, CDR2 SQIVND (reference sequence). The CDR3 protein is CASNPGAPFNQPKHF.

The chain carries TRBV20-1 and TRBJ1-4. This CDR3 has 16 amino acids. Germline V gene data show CDR1 as DFQATT and CDR2 as SNEGSKA (reference sequence). The CDR3 reads CSARDFRPGNNEKLFF.

J is TRBJ2-7 and V is TRBV28; absent DNA, TCRdb's TRBD2 call cannot be checked. The CDR3 contains 14 residues. CDR1 and CDR2 (germline): MDHEN, SYDVKM. The CDR3 sequence is CASSLRLAPSEQYF.

The rearrangement uses TRBV27 and TRBJ2-7; lacking DNA, the TRBD1 call made by TCRdb goes unchecked. There are 13 residues in the CDR3. CDR1 and CDR2 (germline): MNHEY, SMNVEV (reference sequence). Here the CDR3 reads CASRPGQPYEQYF.

The rearrangement links TRBV5-1 to TRBJ2-2; TCRdb's D call, TRBD2, is unchecked because there is no DNA. Germline V gene sequence: CDR1 SGHRS, CDR2 YFSETQ. The CDR3 spans 13 residues. This CDR3 reads CASSLQGPRELFF.

The CDR3 sequence: CASSPGLAGGPRYNEQFF. The chain combines TRBV14 with TRBJ2-1; lacking DNA, the TRBD2 call made by TCRdb goes unchecked. This CDR3 contains 18 residues. From germline, CDR1 is SGHDN and CDR2 FVKESK.

The CDR3 sequence: CAISGLVGSGTGELFF. This sequence joins TRBV10-3 and TRBJ2-2; TCRdb lists TRBD2, though no DNA is available to test this call. CDR1 is ENHRY and CDR2 is SYGVKD in the germline V gene. The CDR3 is 16 residues long.

The J gene is TRBJ1-5, the V gene TRBV28; TCRdb picks TRBD1, but there is no DNA to check that call. The CDR3 totals 14 residues. The germline CDR1 and CDR2 sequences are MDHEN and SYDVKM. The CDR3 loop is CASRHRVGNQPQHF.

The chain joins TRBV4-1 to TRBJ2-5. Germline CDR1 is MGHRA and CDR2 is YSYEKL. The CDR3 consists of 13 residues. This CDR3 reads CASSQEVQETQYF.